The 19 T cell receptor beta chains in this list originate from one sample, sequenced in a study of cytomegalovirus exposure and HLA in healthy donors (dated by TCRdb to about 2017). Libraries were prepared through the immunoSEQ multiplex PCR assay. For the multiplex PCR, a mixture combining 60 forward primers for TCR Vbeta segments and 13 reverse primers for TCR Jbeta segments was used. What TCRdb holds here is the immuneACCESS table cut down to in-frame rearrangements. Part of the clones is not present; checked against another copy, under half of the missing clones reflect an unresolved V gene, and the others are unexplained. The sample table on file contains 100,000 to 150,000 clones. The ten largest clones represent approximately 0.99% of the sample. The sequencing input was PBMCs. The source is a man younger than 35 in good health and CMV-seronegative.

V is TRBV29-1 and J is TRBJ2-7; the match to TRBD2 covers 11 bases. The junction had 15 bases not matched to a gene; V was cut back by 6 bases and J by 5 bases. Germline V gene sequence: CDR1 SQVTM, CDR2 ANQGSEA. This CDR3 comprises 16 residues. CDR3 amino acids: CSVGTSGSQVSDEQYF. CDR3 nucleotides: TGCAGCGTAGGTACTAGCGGGAGTCAAGTTTCCGACGAGCAGTACTTC.

V usage is TRBV4-2 and J usage is TRBJ2-1; 7 bases agree with TRBD1. The CDR3 consists of 18 residues. Germline-derived CDR1 and CDR2 are LGHNA and YNFKEQ. J was trimmed by 3 bases and V by 2 bases; bases with no gene match: 13. DNA of the CDR3: TGTGCCAGCAGCCAAAGTGCCCAGGGACAGCTAATCTACAATGAGCAGTTCTTC. It codes for CASSQSAQGQLIYNEQFF.

The chain combines TRBV2 with TRBJ1-1, with 7 bases fitting TRBD1. Germline values: CDR1 SNHLY, CDR2 FYNNEI. The CDR3 consists of 15 residues. Germline trimming cut 3 bases from V and 2 bases from J; bases unmatched to any gene: 6. The CDR3 DNA sequence: TGTGCCAGCAGTGACAGGGGACAGAGAAACACTGAAGCTTTCTTT. Protein sequence: CASSDRGQRNTEAFF. The full variable domain, completed using reference TRBV2 and TRBJ1-1, is EPEVTQTPSHQVTQMGQEVILRCVPISNHLYFYWYRQILGQKVEFLVSFYNNEISEKSEIFDDQFSVERPDGSNFTLKIRSTKLEDSAMYFCASSDRGQRNTEAFFGQGTRLTVV.

This sequence joins TRBV6-5 and TRBJ2-3; D possibly corresponds to TRBD2 (5 bases). The germline V and J ends were trimmed by 2 bases and 4 bases, with 13 bases remaining between them. CDR1 is MNHEY and CDR2 is SVGAGI in the germline V gene. This CDR3 is built from 15 residues. CDR3 loop: CASSYGPGWADTQYF. The CDR3, as DNA: TGTGCCAGCAGTTACGGGCCGGGGTGGGCAGATACGCAGTATTTT.

The chain has TRBV5-6 and TRBJ2-1; 10 positions agree with TRBD1. CDR1 and CDR2 (germline): SGHDT, YYEEEE. V lost 4 bases to trimming and J lost 4 bases; unmatched junction nucleotides: 5. The length of the CDR3 is 15 residues. CDR3 loop: CASSPSGQGYNEQFF. CDR3 in DNA: TGTGCCAGCAGCCCGTCGGGACAGGGGTACAATGAGCAGTTCTTC.

V usage is TRBV15 and J usage is TRBJ1-1; D may be TRBD1 (5 bases). The V and J ends lost 0 bases and 3 bases respectively, with 8 bases between them. The CDR3 has 14 residues. Germline loops: CDR1 LNHNV, CDR2 YYDKDF (reference sequence). CDR3 in DNA: TGTGCCACCAGCAGAGAGGGGGGTTACACTGAAGCTTTCTTT. Encoded protein: CATSREGGYTEAFF.

J is TRBJ2-7 and V is TRBV2; 8 nucleotides line up with TRBD1. Germline V gene data show CDR1 as SNHLY and CDR2 as FYNNEI. V dropped 6 bases and J dropped 3; count of bases not matched to a gene: 10. This CDR3 has 15 residues. The CDR3 bases are TGTGCCAGCAGCCAAAGCGAGACAGGGGTCTACGAGCAGTACTTC. Amino acid sequence: CASSQSETGVYEQYF. Looking up the rest from reference TRBV2 and TRBJ2-7 gives the full variable domain: EPEVTQTPSHQVTQMGQEVILRCVPISNHLYFYWYRQILGQKVEFLVSFYNNEISEKSEIFDDQFSVERPDGSNFTLKIRSTKLEDSAMYFCASSQSETGVYEQYFGPGTRLTVT.

This chain joins TRBV29-1 and TRBJ2-7, with D perhaps TRBD1 (5 bases). The length of the CDR3 is 16 residues. Trimming removed 3 bases from V and 0 bases from J, with 18 bases in between. Germline CDR1 is SQVTM and CDR2 is ANQGSEA. The CDR3 spells CSVEKFRAPSSYEQYF. Here the CDR3 DNA reads TGCAGCGTTGAGAAGTTCAGGGCTCCCTCCTCCTACGAGCAGTACTTC.

The J gene is TRBJ2-1, the V gene TRBV6-5; no clear D gene. The CDR3 has 16 residues. V lost 0 bases and J 5 bases, leaving 14 bases between the germline ends. Germline V gene sequence: CDR1 MNHEY, CDR2 SVGAGI. CDR3 protein: CASSYSILGQDNEQFF. As DNA, the CDR3 is TGTGCCAGCAGTTACTCTATCTTAGGCCAGGACAATGAGCAGTTCTTC.

This rearrangement joins TRBV27 to TRBJ1-2, with unresolved D. The V gene lost 0 bases and the J gene lost 4 bases, with 6 bases spanning the gap. This CDR3 spans 13 amino acids. Germline V gene data show CDR1 as MNHEY and CDR2 as SMNVEV (reference sequence). CDR3 coding DNA: TGTGCCAGCAGTTTATCGGCCAGCTATGGCTACACCTTC. Protein product: CASSLSASYGYTF.

The chain uses TRBV4-1 and TRBJ1-5; 9 nucleotides align to TRBD1. The CDR3 sequence is 16 residues long. The V gene end was trimmed by 0 bases and the J gene end by 6 bases; junction bases not matched to a gene: 6. Germline loops: CDR1 MGHRA, CDR2 YSYEKL. The CDR3 loop reads CASSQDGTGLGQPQHF. CDR3 in DNA: TGCGCCAGCAGCCAAGACGGGACAGGGCTGGGTCAGCCCCAGCATTTT.

The chain recombines TRBV2 with TRBJ1-4, with 9 bases aligning to TRBD1. This CDR3 is 13 amino acids long. The trim removed 5 bases at V and 7 bases at J, leaving 2 bases unmatched. Germline V gene sequence: CDR1 SNHLY, CDR2 FYNNEI. The DNA for the CDR3 is TGTGCCAGCAGTCGGGACAGGGTTGAAAAACTGTTTTTT. Its translation is CASSRDRVEKLFF.

The chain combines TRBV19 with TRBJ1-2, with D perhaps matching TRBD1 (6 bases). CDR3 size: 14 residues. The germline V and J ends were trimmed by 5 bases and 7 bases, with 17 bases remaining between them. Germline V gene lookup returns CDR1 LNHDA and CDR2 SQIVND (reference sequence). The CDR3 DNA reads as TGTGCCAGTAGTGTGTCGGACAGTCGGCTTGGCTACACCTTC. Amino acid sequence: CASSVSDSRLGYTF.

The rearrangement joins TRBV27 to TRBJ2-1; possible D gene TRBD1, 6 bases. The CDR3 totals 15 residues. Trimming took off 7 bases at V and 7 bases at J, with 20 bases between the two ends. CDR1 is MNHEY and CDR2 is SMNVEV in the germline V gene (reference sequence). The CDR3 DNA reads as TGTGCCAGCACCCAAAGGGACAATAAAGGGAATGAGCAGTTCTTC. Encoded protein: CASTQRDNKGNEQFF.

The J gene is TRBJ2-7, the V gene TRBV6-1, with 8 bases aligning to TRBD2. After removal of 3 bases from V and 2 bases from J, the junction contained 6 bases not matched to a gene. Germline V gives CDR1 MNHNS, CDR2 SASEGT. The length of the CDR3 is 15 residues. The CDR3 sequence is CASSEPRGGTYEQYF. In DNA, the CDR3 is TGTGCCAGCAGTGAGCCCCGGGGGGGCACCTACGAGCAGTACTTC.

The chain is built from TRBV19 and TRBJ2-5; 9 bases map to TRBD1. CDR3 length: 15 amino acids. With V trimmed by 5 bases and J by 2 bases, 6 bases remained unmatched. Looked up from germline, CDR1 is LNHDA and CDR2 is SQIVND (reference sequence). CDR3 nucleotide sequence: TGTGCCAGTAGTCTGCGACAGGGGGGGCAAGAGACCCAGTACTTC. This encodes CASSLRQGGQETQYF.

This chain uses TRBV5-1 with TRBJ2-1; 7 bases line up with TRBD1. The CDR3 has 16 residues. Germline V gene lookup returns CDR1 SGHRS and CDR2 YFSETQ. Trimming at V came to 4 bases and at J to 9 bases, leaving 16 bases not matched to a gene. This CDR3 reads CASSRDRSRGSGEQFF. The CDR3 coding sequence is TGCGCCAGCAGCCGGGATCGTAGCAGGGGGTCGGGTGAGCAGTTCTTC.

CDR3 DNA sequence: TGTGCCAGCAGCCCGGTCGGGTATAATGAAAAACTGTTTTTT. It encodes CASSPVGYNEKLFF. The chain has TRBV5-6 and TRBJ1-4, with D uncertain. The CDR3 loop spans 14 amino acids. Germline V CDR1 and CDR2: SGHDT, YYEEEE. V dropped 4 bases and J dropped 4 bases, with 11 bases sitting between them.

Concerning this clone: Other DNA sequences in the sample encode the same CDR3. The chain carries TRBV29-1 and TRBJ2-7; no definite D call. Germline loops: CDR1 SQVTM, CDR2 ANQGSEA. There are 11 residues in the CDR3. V was cut by 4 bases and J by 1 base, with 5 bases left in between. CDR3 nucleotides: TGCAGCGTTGGACTTTCCTACGAGCAGTACTTC. Amino acid sequence: CSVGLSYEQYF.